Following are 11 T cell receptor beta chains from one sample sequenced in a study of blood T cells in healthy people across ages. Together with a sample-barcoded 5' primer, a J-beta primer mix was included in a second PCR lasting roughly 6 to 12 cycles. TCRdb ran MiXCR on the 5' RACE reads and lists one entry per CDR3 protein. In the table there are about 1,800,000 distinct CDR3 sequences, approximately 28% of which are singletons. The source material was blood. The receptors originated from a woman in her 30s in good health.

The genes are TRBV7-2 and TRBJ2-7, with D hard to call. CDR1 is SGHTA, CDR2 FQGNSA, per germline. Trimming stripped 5 bases from V and 2 bases from J, with 16 bases between. There are 15 residues in the CDR3. The chain's CDR3 is CASSVQPQITYEQYF. As DNA, the CDR3 is TGTGCCAGCAGCGTACAGCCTCAGATTACCTACGAGCAGTACTTC.

Points on this clonotype: This could be a read error, since a much larger clone is one nucleotide away. The V call is TRBV15, the J call TRBJ1-5, with a possible D match to TRBD1 (5 bases). The germline V and J ends were trimmed by 1 base and 7 bases, with 11 bases remaining between them. Germline V CDR1 and CDR2: LNHNV, YYDKDF (reference sequence). The CDR3 runs to 14 residues. The CDR3 spells CATSRGGGGQPQHF. The CDR3 DNA is TGTGCCACCAGCAGAGGTGGGGGAGGCCAGCCCCAGCATTTT. The complete variable domain, with remaining parts taken from reference TRBV15 and TRBJ1-5, reads DAMVIQNPRYQVTQFGKPVTLSCSQTLNHNVMYWYQQKSSQAPKLLFHYYDKDFNNEADTPDNFQSRRPNTSFCFLDIRSPGLGDTAMYLCATSRGGGGQPQHFGDGTRLSIL.

This clonotype was detected ten times or more. The chain joins TRBV5-5 to TRBJ2-7, with 9 positions matching TRBD1. J was trimmed by 7 bases and V by 2 bases; bases with no gene match: 4. The CDR3 runs to 13 residues. CDR1 is SGHKS and CDR2 is YYEKEE in the germline V gene (reference sequence). CDR3 loop: CASSLGTGLEQYF. CDR3 in DNA: TGTGCCAGCAGCTTAGGGACAGGGCTGGAGCAGTACTTC.

Details on this clonotype: A much larger clone sits a single nucleotide away, making a read error possible. This chain uses TRBV9 with TRBJ2-3, with D uncertain. Per the germline V gene, CDR1 is SGDLS and CDR2 is YYNGEE. The CDR3 is 14 residues long. The CDR3 here is CACSPTTYSDTQYF. The DNA of the CDR3 is TGTGCCTGCAGCCCGACGACCTACTCAGATACGCAGTATTTT.

Ten or more counts support this clonotype. The chain joins TRBV10-1 to TRBJ2-5; 7 bases match TRBD1. Germline V lookup: CDR1 WNHNN, CDR2 SYGVQD (reference sequence). The CDR3 loop spans 14 amino acids. Trimming cost V 3 bases and J 2 bases; bases outside gene matches: 3. The CDR3 loop reads CASSDPGQQETQYF. DNA of the CDR3: TGCGCCAGCAGTGACCCGGGACAGCAAGAGACCCAGTACTTC.

This clonotype was recorded many times. The chain recombines TRBV7-3 with TRBJ2-1; possible D gene TRBD1, 5 bases. Germline V gene data show CDR1 as SGHTA and CDR2 as FQGTGA. The V gene lost 4 bases and the J gene lost 4 bases, with 14 bases spanning the gap. The CDR3 runs 15 residues. The CDR3 spells CASSSMRTRYNEQFF. DNA of the CDR3: TGTGCCAGCAGCTCGATGAGGACACGATACAATGAGCAGTTCTTC.

Concerning this clonotype itself: A junction end diverges from the germline sequence, so it may reflect a read error. CDR3 in amino acids: CSVEGGSSYNEQFF. The CDR3 region has the DNA TGCAGCGTCGAAGGTGGGAGCTCCTACAATGAGCAGTTCTTC. V usage is TRBV29-1 and J usage is TRBJ2-1, with D perhaps matching TRBD2 (5 bases). CDR1 is SQVTM and CDR2 is ANQGSEA in the germline V gene. This CDR3 spans 14 amino acids.

This clonotype was seen more than once but under ten times. This chain's CDR3 is CARDQAGFGYTF. CDR3 bases: TGTGCCAGGGATCAGGCAGGGTTCGGCTACACCTTC. The chain links TRBV2 to TRBJ1-2; D might be TRBD1 (5 bases). From germline, CDR1 is SNHLY and CDR2 FYNNEI. V dropped 9 bases and J dropped 8 bases, with 16 bases sitting between them. This CDR3 is built from 12 residues.

The chain uses TRBV30 and TRBJ2-6; D might be TRBD1 (5 bases). CDR1 GTSNPN and CDR2 SVGIG come from the germline V gene (reference sequence). The CDR3 runs to 15 residues. Trimming took 0 bases from V and 3 from J, leaving 9 bases between them. CDR3 coding DNA: TGTGCCTGGAGTGTACCAGGGTATGGGGCCAACGTCCTGACTTTC. It codes for CAWSVPGYGANVLTF.

V gene TRBV14 combines with J gene TRBJ2-1, with 12 nucleotides matching TRBD2. Germline CDR1 reads SGHDN; CDR2 reads FVKESK. The V segment lost 5 bases and the J segment 8 bases; nucleotides outside the gene matches: 7. The CDR3 has 15 residues. The CDR3 DNA reads as TGTGCCAGCAGCGCGTGGACTAGCGGGATTGATGAGCAGTTCTTC. It yields the protein CASSAWTSGIDEQFF.

This clonotype was observed a few times. The chain uses TRBV12-3 or TRBV12-4 and TRBJ1-6; 9 bases line up with TRBD1. V shed 6 bases and J 8 bases; nucleotides not matched to a gene: 8. CDR3 length: 15 amino acids. The CDR3 DNA reads as TGTGCCAGCAGACGTGGGGACAGGGCTTATTCACCCCTCCACTTT. Encoded protein: CASRRGDRAYSPLHF.